Each of the 21 T cell receptor beta chains below was sequenced from the same sample in a study of read filtering for tumor transcriptome and immune sequencing (dated by TCRdb to about 2020). Sequencing relied on an Illumina HiSeq 4000. Starting from roughly 440 ng RNA, TCR libraries were constructed with the Immunoverse kit using molecular barcoded adaptors that cover the alpha/delta and beta/gamma chains. Using fastp trimming at Q25 and MiXCR clonotype assembly, TCRdb reanalyzed the public sequencing data and kept in-frame beta chains. Each CDR3 protein gets just one entry, which takes the most common genes and DNA from the rows behind it. This sample gives 13,000 to 15,000 distinct CDR3 sequences in total; roughly 20% of them show up just once. 70% to 90% of the sample lies in the top ten. The material sequenced was a population of CD138-negative cells sorted from bone marrow. Explained via the paper, the cell subset or site label denotes: bone marrow mononuclear cells depleted of CD138+ plasma/myeloma cells by negative magnetic selection. The receptor set was obtained from a donor over 35 with multiple myeloma.

This clonotype has just a few counts. V and J are TRBV2 and TRBJ1-2; possibly TRBD1 for D (5 bases). The CDR3 consists of 14 residues. Germline-derived CDR1 and CDR2 are SNHLY and FYNNEI. V was cut by 6 bases and J by 2 bases, with 13 bases left in between. In nucleotides, the CDR3 is TGTGCCAGCAGAGGGGATTATTTGAACTATGGCTACACCTTC. Amino acid sequence: CASRGDYLNYGYTF.

This clonotype is a singleton in its sample. A much more abundant neighbour one base away suggests this may be a read error. The chain combines TRBV6-1 with TRBJ1-1, with no clear D. The CDR3 contains 13 residues. The germline V gene encodes CDR1 MNHNS and CDR2 SASEGT. The CDR3 reads CTSRVSMNTEAFF. CDR3 bases: TGTACCAGCAGAGTCAGCATGAACACTGAAGCTTTCTTT.

This clonotype was picked up many times. The V gene is TRBV5-6, the J gene TRBJ1-1, with D perhaps matching TRBD1 (5 bases). The CDR3 has 16 amino acids. Trimming stripped 0 bases from V and 7 bases from J, with 19 bases between. Germline lookup yields CDR1 SGHDT and CDR2 YYEEEE. The CDR3 spells CASSLAGGMIMGEAFF. CDR3 coding DNA: TGTGCCAGCAGCTTGGCCGGGGGGATGATCATGGGTGAAGCTTTCTTT.

This clonotype has only one observation. For the CDR3, the DNA is TGCGCCAGCAAGACCGGGACGGCAAGCACAGATACGCAGTATTTT. This gives the protein CASKTGTASTDTQYF. J is TRBJ2-3 and V is TRBV5-1, with D perhaps assigned TRBD1 or TRBD2 (5 bases each). This CDR3 spans 15 amino acids. V dropped 6 bases and J dropped 0 bases, with 14 bases sitting between them. Germline CDR1 SGHRS, CDR2 YFSETQ.

This clonotype was detected many times. This chain links TRBV7-9 with TRBJ2-5, with TRBD2 identical over 7 bases. Germline trimming cut 2 bases from V and 7 bases from J; bases unmatched to any gene: 10. The CDR3 covers 15 residues. The germline V gene encodes CDR1 SEHNR and CDR2 FQNEAQ (reference sequence). The CDR3 DNA reads TGTGCCAGCAGCTTATCCAGCGGGGACCCATCGACCCAGTACTTC. Protein sequence: CASSLSSGDPSTQYF.

Concerning this clonotype itself: This may come from a read error, since a much larger clone is one base off. This chain connects TRBV5-4 to TRBJ2-2, with 7 bases identical to TRBD2. The CDR3 loop spans 13 amino acids. Germline CDR1 reads SGHNT; CDR2 reads YYREEE (reference sequence). With V trimmed by 7 bases and J by 4 bases, 4 bases remained unmatched. CDR3 DNA sequence: TGTGCCAGCGGGAGGGGCGGCACCGGGGAGCTGTTTTTT. Protein product: CASGRGGTGELFF.

This clonotype was seen repeatedly, ten times or more. The chain couples TRBV7-2 to TRBJ1-1; 8 bases fit TRBD1. The CDR3 is 16 residues long. Germline V CDR1 and CDR2: SGHTA, FQGNSA. V gave up 5 bases and J gave up 4 bases; unmatched junction bases: 12. The CDR3 reads CASSPRFTGGGTEAFF. The CDR3 DNA is TGTGCCAGCAGCCCTCGGTTTACAGGGGGTGGCACTGAAGCTTTCTTT.

As to this clonotype: This sequence may be a read error, since a much larger clone differs from it by one base. The conserved phenylalanine or tryptophan is not found at the CDR3 terminus, so this likely reflects a read error. The J gene is TRBJ2-1, the V gene TRBV19; D may be TRBD1 or TRBD2 (5 bases each). Trimming removed 5 bases from V and 7 bases from J, with 21 bases in between. CDR3 size: 16 residues. Germline V gene lookup returns CDR1 LNHDA and CDR2 SQIVND (reference sequence). CDR3 DNA sequence: TGTGCCAGTAGTTCCATAAGGGGACGCCGGCGGAATGAGCAGTTCTCC. The encoded protein is CASSSIRGRRRNEQFS.

This clonotype was counted ten times or more. The V gene is TRBV7-2, the J gene TRBJ2-7, with D possibly being TRBD1 (6 bases). The germline gives CDR1 SGHTA, CDR2 FQGNSA. The CDR3 is 14 residues long. V dropped 1 base and J dropped 7 bases, with 14 bases sitting between them. CDR3 DNA: TGTGCCAGCAGCTTAGATTTGGGGGCGCAGGAGCAGTACTTC. It encodes CASSLDLGAQEQYF.

This clonotype has a count of ten or more. Written as DNA, the CDR3 is TGTGCCAGTAAGGGGCTAGCGGATATCTACAATGAGCAGTTCTTC. Translating gives CASKGLADIYNEQFF. The chain has TRBV19 and TRBJ2-1; TRBD2 agrees at 7 bases. Germline CDR1 LNHDA, CDR2 SQIVND (reference sequence). Losses at the gene ends were 7 bases for V and 3 bases for J; bases not matched to a gene: 9. The CDR3 is 15 residues long.

The chain carries TRBV5-1 and TRBJ1-3, with D perhaps TRBD1 (5 bases). CDR3 length: 16 residues. From germline, CDR1 is SGHRS and CDR2 YFSETQ. Trimming removed 1 base at V and 1 base at J, with 12 bases between. The CDR3 loop is CASSLRFRGSGNTIYF. CDR3 coding DNA: TGCGCCAGCAGCTTGCGTTTCCGGGGGTCTGGAAACACCATATATTTT.

This clonotype was seen repeatedly, ten times or more. The chain has TRBV20-1 and TRBJ2-5, with D unclear. Per germline, CDR1 DFQATT and CDR2 SNEGSKA (reference sequence). This CDR3 contains 12 residues. V lost 5 bases, J lost 5 bases, and 12 bases lay in between. This CDR3 is CSAPQDVETQYF. The CDR3 nucleotides read TGCAGTGCTCCTCAGGACGTGGAGACCCAGTACTTC.

In this sample, this clonotype turned up a few times. This sequence joins TRBV20-1 and TRBJ2-5; tentatively, D is TRBD1 (7 bases). V lost 5 bases and J 1 base, leaving 14 bases between the germline ends. The germline V gene encodes CDR1 DFQATT and CDR2 SNEGSKA (reference sequence). The CDR3 extends over 14 amino acids. The CDR3 protein is CSALAEGAQETQYF. The CDR3 coding sequence is TGCAGTGCTCTGGCGGAGGGGGCCCAAGAGACCCAGTACTTC.

Details on this clonotype: A much larger clone differs by one base, so this may be a read error. The conserved closing phenylalanine or tryptophan is absent in this CDR3, likely reflecting a read error. The chain has TRBV27 and TRBJ2-3, with D perhaps TRBD1 or TRBD2 (5 bases each). CDR3 length: 16 residues. The V end was cut by 5 bases, the J end by 5 bases, with 20 bases between. Germline CDR1 is MNHEY and CDR2 is SMNVEV (reference sequence). The CDR3 sequence is CASSARDPGGGDTQYL. The CDR3 nucleotides read TGTGCCAGCAGTGCACGGGACCCCGGAGGTGGAGATACGCAGTATCTT.

This clonotype showed up many times. This sequence joins TRBV6-1 and TRBJ2-1; D not resolved. Trimming removed 2 bases at V and 1 base at J, with 15 bases between. The V gene's germline CDR1 is MNHNS and CDR2 SASEGT. The CDR3 totals 17 residues. The CDR3 here is CASSEISVALSYNEQFF. For the CDR3, the DNA is TGTGCCAGCAGTGAAATTTCAGTAGCCCTGTCCTACAATGAGCAGTTCTTC.

This clonotype came up many times. The V call is TRBV5-1, the J call TRBJ2-5; 7 bases map to TRBD1. Trimming removed 1 base from V and 4 bases from J; junction bases left unmatched: 10. This CDR3 spans 16 amino acids. CDR1 SGHRS and CDR2 YFSETQ come from the germline V gene. The CDR3 sequence: CASSLIPRQGPETQYF. CDR3 sequence (DNA): TGCGCCAGCAGCTTGATACCCCGACAGGGACCAGAGACCCAGTACTTC.

This clonotype was seen at least ten times. DNA of the CDR3: TGTGCCACTACAAATCCGGGACTAGATTTCTACGAGCAGTACTTC. It yields the protein CATTNPGLDFYEQYF. The chain has TRBV2 and TRBJ2-7; 8 positions agree with TRBD2. J was trimmed by 3 bases and V by 10 bases; bases with no gene match: 14. This CDR3 comprises 15 residues. Germline loops: CDR1 SNHLY, CDR2 FYNNEI.

This clonotype was observed a handful of times. This sequence joins TRBV6-5 and TRBJ2-3; 8 nucleotides align to TRBD2. The CDR3 extends over 13 amino acids. From germline, CDR1 is MNHEY and CDR2 SVGAGI. The ends lost 6 bases at V and 3 bases at J; junction bases unmatched: 2. The CDR3 protein is CASSIAGTDTQYF. The DNA for the CDR3 is TGTGCCAGCAGCATAGCGGGAACAGATACGCAGTATTTT.

This clonotype was counted a single time. Because the CDR3 is missing its conserved closing phenylalanine or tryptophan, this is likely a read error. Because the CDR3's place on the DNA is in doubt, the DNA is left out and the CDR3 is given as listed by TCRdb. The CDR3 sequence: CASSQIAGDPYNEQSL. The chain recombines TRBV3-1 with TRBJ2-1; TRBD2 is taken as the D call from the table, unchecked against the DNA. Germline V gene sequence: CDR1 LGHDT, CDR2 YNNKEL (reference sequence). Inclusive of both ends, the CDR3 amounts to 16 amino acids.

This clonotype was found many times. The rearrangement joins TRBV19 to TRBJ2-2; 9 bases map to TRBD1. Germline V CDR1 and CDR2: LNHDA, SQIVND (reference sequence). Losses at the gene ends were 5 bases for V and 4 bases for J; bases not matched to a gene: 5. The length of the CDR3 is 15 residues. CDR3 in amino acids: CASSFWDRVTGELFF. The CDR3 coding sequence is TGTGCCAGTAGTTTTTGGGACAGGGTCACCGGGGAGCTGTTTTTT.

This clonotype has at least ten counts. The V and J genes are TRBV11-2 and TRBJ2-7; D remains ambiguous. Germline V gene data show CDR1 as SGHAT and CDR2 as FQNNGV. Between the trimmed V and J ends, which lost 1 base and 4 bases, there was a span of 11 bases. This CDR3 is built from 14 residues. The CDR3 DNA is TGTGCCAGCAGCTTAGCGGCCATTCGATACGAGCAGTACTTC. Translated, it gives CASSLAAIRYEQYF.